This entry lists 14 T cell receptor beta chains sequenced from one sample in a study of neoadjuvant nivolumab and ipilimumab in lung cancer. This table comes from immunoSEQ multiplex PCR, and its TCRdb copy is limited to in-frame clones, with some not included. Of just under 10,000 clones detected, about 81% appear once; the ten largest clones hold 3% to 3.5%. Source: peripheral blood, taken before neoadjuvant nivolumab, alone or with ipilimumab. The receptors derive from an adult with non-small cell lung cancer.

The chain recombines TRBV10-3 with TRBJ1-4; D is possibly TRBD1 (6 bases). The germline V gene encodes CDR1 ENHRY and CDR2 SYGVKD. The CDR3 contains 13 residues. The ends were cut back, 8 bases at V and 6 bases at J, with 13 bases in the middle. The CDR3 DNA reads as TGTGCCATCGGGAGGGGGGGCGATGAAAAACTGTTTTTT. This translates into CAIGRGGDEKLFF.

J is TRBJ2-2 and V is TRBV27, with 11 bases fitting TRBD2. With V trimmed by 3 bases and J by 6 bases, 6 bases remained unmatched. Per the germline V gene, CDR1 is MNHEY and CDR2 is SMNVEV (reference sequence). The CDR3 extends over 16 amino acids. CDR3 sequence: CASSLVRLAGPGELFF. CDR3 DNA sequence: TGTGCCAGCAGTTTGGTTAGACTAGCGGGGCCCGGGGAGCTGTTTTTT.

V gene TRBV7-6 combines with J gene TRBJ1-2, with D possibly TRBD1 on 5 matching bases. CDR1 and CDR2 from the germline V gene are SGHVS and FNYEAQ. The CDR3 has 14 residues. Trimming pared 8 bases from V and 4 bases from J, leaving 17 bases between. CDR3 loop: CASGNRDVPYGYTF. The CDR3 nucleotides are TGTGCCAGCGGAAATCGGGACGTTCCCTATGGCTACACCTTC.

This chain joins TRBV15 and TRBJ1-2, with TRBD1 matching over 7 bases. The CDR3 length is 15 residues. Trimming took 3 bases from V and 3 from J; bases not matched to a gene: 7. The germline V gene has CDR1 LNHNV and CDR2 YYDKDF (reference sequence). The CDR3 sequence: CATSRRQGGYYGYTF. CDR3 coding DNA: TGTGCCACCAGCAGGCGACAGGGAGGTTACTATGGCTACACCTTC. Full variable domain (remainder filled in from reference TRBV15 and TRBJ1-2): DAMVIQNPRYQVTQFGKPVTLSCSQTLNHNVMYWYQQKSSQAPKLLFHYYDKDFNNEADTPDNFQSRRPNTSFCFLDIRSPGLGDTAMYLCATSRRQGGYYGYTFGSGTRLTVV.

The chain combines TRBV4-1 with TRBJ1-5, with D tentatively TRBD1 (5 bases). The length of the CDR3 is 16 residues. Trimming removed 0 bases from V and 1 base from J, with 10 bases in between. Germline V gene data show CDR1 as MGHRA and CDR2 as YSYEKL. The CDR3 DNA reads TGCGCCAGCAGCCAAGAAAAGGACATAAGCAATCAGCCCCAGCATTTT. It is translated as CASSQEKDISNQPQHF.

CDR3 DNA: TGCGCCAGCAGCTCGTTTCGACAGGACCTCCAAGAGACCCAGTACTTC. As protein: CASSSFRQDLQETQYF. V is TRBV5-1 and J is TRBJ2-5; D perhaps matches TRBD1 (6 bases). The CDR3 loop spans 16 amino acids. Trimming stripped 3 bases from V and 1 base from J, with 16 bases between. The germline CDR1 and CDR2 sequences are SGHRS and YFSETQ. The whole variable domain, remainder taken from reference TRBV5-1 and TRBJ2-5, is KAGVTQTPRYLIKTRGQQVTLSCSPISGHRSVSWYQQTPGQGLQFLFEYFSETQRNKGNFPGRFSGRQFSNSRSEMNVSTLELGDSALYLCASSSFRQDLQETQYFGPGTRLLVL.

J is TRBJ2-7 and V is TRBV9; 8 nucleotides line up with TRBD2. Trimming cost V 6 bases and J 7 bases; bases outside gene matches: 21. Germline V CDR1 and CDR2: SGDLS, YYNGEE. The CDR3 sequence is 17 residues long. The DNA for the CDR3 is TGTGCCAGCAAGTCCCGGAGTAGCGGGACTGACCCTGGGGAGCAGTACTTC. This sequence encodes CASKSRSSGTDPGEQYF.

V is TRBV7-9 and J is TRBJ1-2; D may be TRBD1 (5 bases). Germline V CDR1 and CDR2: SEHNR, FQNEAQ (reference sequence). Trimming stripped 0 bases from V and 7 bases from J, with 12 bases between. This CDR3 comprises 14 residues. In DNA form, the CDR3 reads TGTGCCAGCAGCTTAGCGGCCGGGGGGTCTGGCTACACCTTC. It yields the protein CASSLAAGGSGYTF.

V and J are TRBV5-1 and TRBJ2-3; maybe TRBD1 (5 bases). The CDR3 sequence is 15 residues long. Deletions cut 0 bases from V and 2 bases from J, with 10 bases between. Per germline, CDR1 SGHRS and CDR2 YFSETQ. This CDR3 reads CASSLDGAYTDTQYF. CDR3 bases: TGCGCCAGCAGCTTGGATGGGGCGTACACAGATACGCAGTATTTT.

This clone was found a few times. The rearrangement links TRBV7-6 to TRBJ2-7, with 11 bases lining up with TRBD1. After removal of 5 bases from V and 2 bases from J, the junction contained 2 bases not matched to a gene. Looked up from germline, CDR1 is SGHVS and CDR2 is FNYEAQ. The CDR3 runs to 14 residues. CDR3 sequence (DNA): TGTGCCAGCAGCCAGGGACAGGGGGCCTACGAGCAGTACTTC. Its protein is CASSQGQGAYEQYF. Complete variable domain (other parts from reference TRBV7-6 and TRBJ2-7): GAGVSQSPRYKVTKRGQDVALRCDPISGHVSLYWYRQALGQGPEFLTYFNYEAQQDKSGLPNDRFSAERPEGSISTLTIQRTEQRDSAMYRCASSQGQGAYEQYFGPGTRLTVT.

The V and J genes are TRBV7-9 and TRBJ2-1; D may match TRBD1 or TRBD2 (5 bases each). The CDR3 extends over 15 amino acids. Germline V gene lookup returns CDR1 SEHNR and CDR2 FQNEAQ (reference sequence). V lost 5 bases and J 8 bases, leaving 19 bases between the germline ends. This chain's CDR3 is CASSPGTPIGYEQFF. The CDR3 DNA sequence: TGTGCCAGCAGCCCCGGGACCCCGATCGGCTATGAGCAGTTCTTC.

V is TRBV6-1 and J is TRBJ1-1, with 10 bases identical to TRBD1. The junction had 4 bases not matched to a gene; V was cut back by 4 bases and J by 5 bases. Germline CDR1 reads MNHNS; CDR2 reads SASEGT. CDR3 length: 14 residues. The CDR3 loop reads CASSVDRGRTEAFF. The CDR3 nucleotides read TGTGCCAGCAGTGTAGACAGGGGGCGTACTGAAGCTTTCTTT.

The chain has TRBV2 and TRBJ2-7; no reliable D call. The CDR3 runs to 13 residues. Trimming removed 7 bases from V and 0 bases from J, with 10 bases in between. Germline values: CDR1 SNHLY, CDR2 FYNNEI. Here the CDR3 reads CASTAADSYEQYF. CDR3 DNA: TGTGCCAGCACTGCGGCGGACTCCTACGAGCAGTACTTC.

This clone was detected only once. The gene calls are TRBV5-6 and TRBJ1-2, with TRBD1 matching over 9 bases. Germline CDR1 reads SGHDT; CDR2 reads YYEEEE. The length of the CDR3 is 16 residues. With 2 bases clipped from V and 5 bases from J, the junction kept 10 bases outside the gene matches. CDR3 in amino acids: CASSFGQGLRKYGYTF. For the CDR3, the DNA is TGTGCCAGCAGCTTTGGACAGGGGCTTAGAAAGTATGGCTACACCTTC. The complete variable domain, with remaining parts taken from reference TRBV5-6 and TRBJ1-2, reads DAGVTQSPTHLIKTRGQQVTLRCSPKSGHDTVSWYQQALGQGPQFIFQYYEEEERQRGNFPDRFSGHQFPNYSSELNVNALLLGDSALYLCASSFGQGLRKYGYTFGSGTRLTVV.